The 30 T cell receptor beta chains presented below share a single source sample, sequenced in a study of response to subunit inactivated influenza vaccine. MiXCR, applied by TCRdb to the RT-PCR reads, yields one record per CDR3 protein. Of approximately 310,000 distinct CDR3 sequences detected, roughly a fifth appear once; the ten largest clones hold roughly 10%. The sequences come from PBMCs from blood, collected approximately 20 months after vaccination. The receptors were sampled from a man aged 50 to 75 who received an inactivated influenza vaccine.

V usage is TRBV7-6 and J usage is TRBJ2-5; the match to TRBD2 covers 9 bases. CDR3 length: 17 amino acids. Germline CDR1 and CDR2: SGHVS and FNYEAQ. V lost 3 bases, J lost 2 bases, and 10 bases stayed unmatched. CDR3 loop: CASSFLLPGLAQETQYF. DNA of the CDR3: TGTGCCAGCAGCTTTCTACTTCCGGGACTAGCTCAAGAGACCCAGTACTTC.

This clonotype was recorded at least ten times. The chain links TRBV3-1 to TRBJ2-7, with 11 nucleotides matching TRBD1. Losses at the gene ends were 2 bases for V and 2 bases for J; bases not matched to a gene: 5. The CDR3 has 16 amino acids. Germline V gene lookup returns CDR1 LGHDT and CDR2 YNNKEL (reference sequence). The CDR3 is CASSQKRGQGAYEQYF. CDR3 bases: TGTGCCAGCAGCCAAAAGAGGGGACAGGGGGCCTACGAGCAGTACTTC.

The rearrangement joins TRBV29-1 to TRBJ2-1; tentative D call: TRBD2 (7 bases). CDR1 is SQVTM, CDR2 ANQGSEA, per germline. This CDR3 comprises 14 residues. The V and J ends lost 3 bases and 7 bases respectively, with 16 bases between them. The CDR3 DNA follows: TGCAGCGTTGATGTCGGGGGGCAGGGGAATGAGCAGTTCTTC. Protein: CSVDVGGQGNEQFF.

The sample holds many counts of this clonotype. The junction departs from germline at one end; a sequencing error may be responsible. The rearrangement joins TRBV6-5 to TRBJ1-1; D remains unclear. This CDR3 is built from 11 residues. Germline CDR1 MNHEY, CDR2 SVGAGI. CDR3 nucleotides: TGTGCCAGCAGAGAAAATCTGGCCAGCCCCTTT. Its protein product is CASRENLASPF.

This clonotype came up a few times. The chain uses TRBV6-2 or TRBV6-3 and TRBJ2-7; TRBD2 matches at 7 bases. The CDR3 has 18 residues. Germline CDR1 reads MNHEY; CDR2 reads SVGEGT. J was trimmed by 7 bases and V by 8 bases; bases with no gene match: 26. Here the CDR3 reads CASRPGLSTLKLPGEQYF. The CDR3 DNA is TGTGCCAGCCGTCCGGGACTATCAACCTTAAAACTACCGGGTGAGCAGTACTTC.

This clonotype was seen a handful of times. V is TRBV12-3 or TRBV12-4 and J is TRBJ1-6, with a tentative D call TRBD1 (6 bases). The CDR3 contains 19 residues. V was pared by 3 bases and J by 8 bases, with 26 bases between. The CDR3 coding sequence is TGTGCCAGCAGTTTTATGGGGGGAATCGGACAGAGACTGTATTCACCCCTCCACTTT. Its translation is CASSFMGGIGQRLYSPLHF.

The chain uses TRBV4-1 and TRBJ2-1; D unresolved. V lost 1 base to trimming and J lost 6 bases, with 10 bases between them. Per the germline V gene, CDR1 is MGHRA and CDR2 is YSYEKL. The CDR3 contains 14 residues. In DNA, the CDR3 is TGCGCCAGCAGCCAAGGAGCGCAGCTCAATGAGCAGTTCTTC. Translating gives CASSQGAQLNEQFF.

The CDR3 nucleotides are TGCAGTGCTACGGTTCCCAGGGGAGGGGTCCGAGTCACTGAAGCTTTCTTT. Translated: CSATVPRGGVRVTEAFF. The chain uses TRBV20-1 and TRBJ1-1; D perhaps matches TRBD1 (6 bases). Trimming took 4 bases from V and 4 from J, leaving 25 bases between them. The CDR3 covers 17 residues. Germline CDR1 reads DFQATT; CDR2 reads SNEGSKA (reference sequence).

This clonotype has a handful of counts. The rearrangement joins TRBV20-1 to TRBJ2-1; 7 positions agree with TRBD2. J was trimmed by 13 bases and V by 3 bases; bases with no gene match: 12. This CDR3 is 13 amino acids long. Germline values: CDR1 DFQATT, CDR2 SNEGSKA (reference sequence). The CDR3 sequence: CSARGGLTSPQFF. CDR3 DNA sequence: TGCAGTGCTAGGGGGGGGTTGACTAGCCCACAGTTCTTC.

Worth noting for this clonotype: Mismatch with germline at one junction end may stem from a read error. The chain combines TRBV7-7 with TRBJ2-1; TRBD2 matches at 11 bases. Germline V gene sequence: CDR1 SSHAT, CDR2 FNYEAQ (reference sequence). The CDR3 is made up of 15 amino acids. The chain's CDR3 is CASSPGLAAYNEQFF. The CDR3 DNA is TGTGCTAGCAGCCCGGGACTAGCGGCCTACAATGAGCAGTTCTTC.

This chain joins TRBV2 and TRBJ2-5; TRBD1 matches 10 bases. Germline trimming cut 2 bases from V and 2 bases from J; bases unmatched to any gene: 5. This CDR3 is built from 16 residues. Per the germline V gene, CDR1 is SNHLY and CDR2 is FYNNEI. The CDR3 DNA sequence: TGTGCCAGCAGTGAATTTGGGACAGGGGTTCAAGAGACCCAGTACTTC. This encodes CASSEFGTGVQETQYF.

This clonotype is a singleton in its sample. A single base separates this from a much larger clone, so it may be a read error. This chain connects TRBV6-6 to TRBJ1-2, with a weak D call TRBD1 (5 bases). Germline assignment: CDR1 MNHNY and CDR2 SVGAGI (reference sequence). CDR3 length: 12 amino acids. CDR3 amino acids: CASSPGDYGDTF. CDR3 nucleotides: TGTGCCAGCAGTCCCGGGGACTATGGCGACACCTTC.

The J gene is TRBJ1-3, the V gene TRBV30, with unresolved D. Trimming pared 7 bases from V and 3 bases from J, leaving 16 bases between. This CDR3 has 14 residues. Germline-derived CDR1 and CDR2 are GTSNPN and SVGIG (reference sequence). CDR3 bases: TGTGCCTACTCACTGGATTTTGTTGGAAACACCATATATTTT. This gives the protein CAYSLDFVGNTIYF.

This clonotype has more than one count but fewer than ten. This chain joins TRBV7-9 and TRBJ1-2; D unclear. Per the germline V gene, CDR1 is SEHNR and CDR2 is FQNEAQ (reference sequence). The CDR3 has 14 residues. Trimming removed 3 bases at V and 8 bases at J, with 16 bases between. The CDR3 DNA is TGTGCCAGCAGCTTTGAGTGGAACATGCGGGGCTACACCTTC. This codes for CASSFEWNMRGYTF. Using reference TRBV7-9 and TRBJ1-2 for the parts outside the CDR3, the full variable domain is DTGVSQNPRHKITKRGQNVTFRCDPISEHNRLYWYRQTLGQGPEFLTYFQNEAQLEKSRLLSDRFSAERPKGSFSTLEIQRTEQGDSAMYLCASSFEWNMRGYTFGSGTRLTVV.

The genes are TRBV4-1 and TRBJ2-1; 9 positions agree with TRBD2. The CDR3 contains 14 residues. Losses at the gene ends were 1 base for V and 16 bases for J; bases not matched to a gene: 11. Per the germline V gene, CDR1 is MGHRA and CDR2 is YSYEKL. DNA of the CDR3: TGCGCCAGCAGCCAAGGTCTAGCGGGGCCTCGTACATTCTTC. Protein product: CASSQGLAGPRTFF.

This clonotype was counted only a few times. The chain carries TRBV6-1 and TRBJ2-5; D is possibly TRBD2 (6 bases). CDR1 is MNHNS and CDR2 is SASEGT in the germline V gene. V was cut by 7 bases and J by 5 bases, with 14 bases left in between. The CDR3 runs 13 residues. The CDR3 sequence: CASTPGVSETQYF. The CDR3 DNA reads as TGTGCCAGCACCCCGGGAGTATCGGAGACCCAGTACTTC.

Many counts were recorded for this clonotype. The chain links TRBV5-6 to TRBJ1-5, with D uncertain. Germline values: CDR1 SGHDT, CDR2 YYEEEE. The CDR3 consists of 14 residues. Trimming removed 0 bases at V and 4 bases at J, with 8 bases between. The CDR3 nucleotides are TGTGCCAGCAGCTTGGCCAGTAAGAATCAGCCCCAGCATTTT. As protein: CASSLASKNQPQHF.

This clonotype has more than one count but fewer than ten. This rearrangement joins TRBV7-9 to TRBJ2-7; no definite D call. Germline-derived CDR1 and CDR2 are SEHNR and FQNEAQ (reference sequence). The V end was cut by 5 bases, the J end by 3 bases, with 11 bases between. This CDR3 has 13 amino acids. In DNA form, the CDR3 reads TGTGCCAGCAGCCACTGGGATGGCTACGAGCAGTACTTC. This gives the protein CASSHWDGYEQYF.

V gene TRBV7-9 combines with J gene TRBJ1-3, with no clear D. The CDR3 length is 10 residues. V gave up 5 bases and J gave up 13 bases, with 9 bases separating them. From germline, CDR1 is SEHNR and CDR2 FQNEAQ (reference sequence). The CDR3 DNA sequence: TGTGCCAGCAGCCTCGCCGAAATATATTTT. The encoded protein is CASSLAEIYF.

On this clonotype: In this CDR3 the conserved last residue, phenylalanine or tryptophan, is missing, so a read error is likely. The chain employs TRBV29-1 and TRBJ1-5; D is uncertain. Germline CDR1 reads SQVTM; CDR2 reads ANQGSEA. This CDR3 is built from 13 residues. The V end was cut by 4 bases, the J end by 7 bases, with 14 bases between. CDR3 nucleotides: TGCAGCGTTGCTCCAGGCACCAAGCAGCCCCAGCATGTT. It codes for CSVAPGTKQPQHV.

CDR3 in amino acids: CSAQTGTSNQPQHF. The DNA for the CDR3 is TGCAGTGCTCAAACCGGGACAAGCAATCAGCCCCAGCATTTT. The V call is TRBV20-1, the J call TRBJ1-5; maybe TRBD1 (6 bases). There are 14 residues in the CDR3. V lost 5 bases and J 1 base, leaving 12 bases between the germline ends. Germline CDR1 DFQATT, CDR2 SNEGSKA (reference sequence).

This clonotype was seen only a few times. This chain links TRBV9 with TRBJ2-2; no clear D. Germline CDR1 SGDLS, CDR2 YYNGEE. V dropped 0 bases and J dropped 4 bases, with 4 bases sitting between them. CDR3 length: 13 amino acids. The CDR3 here is CASSVALTGELFF. Here the CDR3 DNA reads TGTGCCAGCAGCGTAGCGCTCACCGGGGAGCTGTTTTTT. Using reference TRBV9 and TRBJ2-2 for the parts outside the CDR3, the full variable domain is DSGVTQTPKHLITATGQRVTLRCSPRSGDLSVYWYQQSLDQGLQFLIQYYNGEERAKGNILERFSAQQFPDLHSELNLSSLELGDSALYFCASSVALTGELFFGEGSRLTVL.

This clonotype was seen a handful of times. This chain links TRBV20-1 with TRBJ1-2; 9 nucleotides match TRBD1. V lost 6 bases, J lost 8 bases, and 16 bases stayed unmatched. Germline V gene sequence: CDR1 DFQATT, CDR2 SNEGSKA (reference sequence). CDR3 size: 15 residues. The CDR3 loop is CSAPDRGSRTVGYTF. CDR3 DNA sequence: TGCAGTGCGCCGGACAGGGGCTCTCGAACAGTGGGCTACACCTTC.

This clonotype was observed a handful of times. V usage is TRBV20-1 and J usage is TRBJ2-1; 12 nucleotides match TRBD2. V was clipped by 5 bases and J by 6 bases; unmatched bases: 5. This CDR3 has 14 amino acids. Germline assignment: CDR1 DFQATT and CDR2 SNEGSKA (reference sequence). DNA for the CDR3: TGCAGTGCTCCCCCTAGCGGGAGGGTCAATGAGCAGTTCTTC. As protein: CSAPPSGRVNEQFF.

This clonotype was picked up many times. This chain links TRBV6-2 or TRBV6-3 with TRBJ1-6, with D perhaps matching TRBD1 (5 bases). Germline CDR1 MNHEY, CDR2 SVGEGT. V lost 6 bases, J lost 9 bases, and 9 bases lay in between. The CDR3 has 12 amino acids. The CDR3 sequence: CASSVRVSPLHF. DNA of the CDR3: TGTGCCAGCAGCGTCAGGGTTTCACCCCTCCACTTT.

Many counts were recorded for this clonotype. The V gene is TRBV14, the J gene TRBJ1-1; D ambiguous. From germline, CDR1 is SGHDN and CDR2 FVKESK. The CDR3 totals 13 residues. Trimming left V 0 bases short and J 5 bases short, with 7 bases between. CDR3: CASSQDMRTEAFF. CDR3 DNA: TGTGCCAGCAGCCAAGATATGCGGACTGAAGCTTTCTTT.

The chain carries TRBV15 and TRBJ2-5; no clear D. Trimming stripped 2 bases from V and 5 bases from J, with 15 bases between. CDR1 is LNHNV, CDR2 YYDKDF, per germline (reference sequence). The CDR3 loop spans 15 amino acids. CDR3 sequence: CATSRPRTRPETQYF. The CDR3 nucleotides read TGTGCCACCAGCAGACCCCGGACCCGGCCGGAGACCCAGTACTTC.

This clonotype has ten or more counts. V usage is TRBV2 and J usage is TRBJ1-2; the match to TRBD1 covers 9 bases. The ends lost 3 bases at V and 2 bases at J; junction bases unmatched: 7. The length of the CDR3 is 16 residues. Per the germline V gene, CDR1 is SNHLY and CDR2 is FYNNEI. The CDR3 loop reads CASSDGTGNANYGYTF. CDR3 nucleotide sequence: TGTGCCAGCAGTGATGGGACAGGGAACGCCAACTATGGCTACACCTTC.

The gene calls are TRBV7-2 and TRBJ2-1; no clear D gene. V was clipped by 5 bases and J by 8 bases, with 16 bases between them. Germline V gene sequence: CDR1 SGHTA, CDR2 FQGNSA. CDR3 length: 14 residues. The CDR3 DNA reads as TGTGCCAGCAGCACGATTGGCGCCTCCGATGAGCAGTTCTTC. Protein sequence: CASSTIGASDEQFF.

This clonotype occurred a few times. The chain carries TRBV20-1 and TRBJ1-1, with TRBD1 identical over 7 bases. Germline-derived CDR1 and CDR2 are DFQATT and SNEGSKA (reference sequence). The CDR3 length is 14 residues. J gave up 1 base and V 0 bases, and 2 bases lay outside the gene matches. The CDR3 reads CSARDGTANTEAFF. CDR3 DNA: TGCAGTGCTAGAGATGGGACAGCGAACACTGAAGCTTTCTTT.